Following are 10 T cell receptor beta chains from one sample sequenced in a study of post-analysis software for immune sequencing data. What these receptors recognize is not known. TCR beta libraries were prepared from cDNA with unique molecular identifiers. TCRdb re-analysed the PCR reads in MiXCR, keeping a single row per CDR3 protein. The sample includes hundreds of thousands of distinct CDR3 sequences, roughly three fifths of them seen just once. Study conclusions and caveats: Four or five TRBV segments were more frequent in patients than controls; TRBV5-6, TRBV5-1 and TRBV20-1 belonged to this group.

Sequencing used blood. The receptors originated from a girl aged 2-10 years with multiple sclerosis.

The rearrangement uses TRBV4-1 and TRBJ1-4; 8 nucleotides line up with TRBD1. Germline trimming cut 1 base from V and 2 bases from J; bases unmatched to any gene: 3. The length of the CDR3 is 16 residues. Per germline, CDR1 MGHRA and CDR2 YSYEKL. The CDR3 spells CASSQATGATNEKLFF. The CDR3 nucleotides are TGCGCCAGCAGCCAAGCGACAGGGGCGACTAATGAAAAACTGTTTTTT.

A few counts support this clonotype. The V gene is TRBV11-1, the J gene TRBJ2-5; the match to TRBD1 covers 7 bases. The CDR3 runs to 14 residues. J lost 5 bases, V lost 3 bases, and 6 bases had no gene match. Germline lookup yields CDR1 SGHAT and CDR2 FQDESV (reference sequence). This CDR3 reads CASSLSTGWETQYF. CDR3 nucleotide sequence: TGTGCCAGCAGCTTGTCGACAGGGTGGGAGACCCAGTACTTC.

The rearrangement uses TRBV7-2 and TRBJ1-1; D is unclear. From germline, CDR1 is SGHTA and CDR2 FQGNSA. This CDR3 is 13 amino acids long. V gave up 2 bases and J gave up 3 bases, with 7 bases separating them. The CDR3: CASSLNPDTEAFF. CDR3 in DNA: TGTGCCAGCAGCTTAAATCCGGACACTGAAGCTTTCTTT.

V is TRBV10-2 and J is TRBJ2-7; 9 positions agree with TRBD2. The CDR3 sequence is 15 residues long. Germline-derived CDR1 and CDR2 are WSHSY and SAAADI. The V gene end was trimmed by 8 bases and the J gene end by 0 bases; junction bases not matched to a gene: 8. The CDR3, as DNA: TGCGCCAGCGGCGGTCTAGCGGGGCGCTCCTACGAGCAGTACTTC. The encoded protein is CASGGLAGRSYEQYF.

The chain is built from TRBV5-1 and TRBJ2-7; 8 bases line up with TRBD2. The V and J ends lost 1 base and 3 bases, in that order; junction bases with no gene match: 3. The CDR3 has 14 residues. Germline assignment: CDR1 SGHRS and CDR2 YFSETQ. In DNA, the CDR3 is TGCGCCAGCAGCTTGACTAGCGGAAACTACGAGCAGTACTTC. This gives the protein CASSLTSGNYEQYF.

The chain recombines TRBV20-1 with TRBJ2-1, with 11 bases lining up with TRBD2. The CDR3 has 15 amino acids. Losses at the gene ends were 0 bases for V and 7 bases for J; bases not matched to a gene: 5. The germline V gene encodes CDR1 DFQATT and CDR2 SNEGSKA (reference sequence). CDR3 region: CSARDRTSGGNEQFF. The CDR3 DNA is TGCAGTGCTAGAGATCGAACTAGCGGGGGTAATGAGCAGTTCTTC.

The table lists this clonotype with a few counts. CDR3 region: CASSLAFRPQYF. Written as DNA, the CDR3 is TGTGCCAGCAGCTTAGCGTTCCGGCCCCAGTACTTC. The chain carries TRBV7-6 and TRBJ2-5, with D hard to call. CDR3 size: 12 residues. Trimming left V 0 bases short and J 9 bases short, with 8 bases between. Germline CDR1 is SGHVS and CDR2 is FNYEAQ.

This rearrangement joins TRBV7-2 to TRBJ2-2, with 11 bases lining up with TRBD1. The V segment lost 4 bases and the J segment 1 base; nucleotides outside the gene matches: 5. This CDR3 spans 17 amino acids. Germline CDR1 reads SGHTA; CDR2 reads FQGNSA. CDR3 nucleotide sequence: TGTGCCAGCAGCTCCCGGGACAGGGGGTGGAACACCGGGGAGCTGTTTTTT. Translated: CASSSRDRGWNTGELFF.

This clonotype was seen only a few times. An end of the junction does not agree with germline; a read error may underlie this. The rearrangement joins TRBV2 to TRBJ2-3; 7 nucleotides align to TRBD2. Germline loops: CDR1 SNHLY, CDR2 FYNNEI. The CDR3 has 13 amino acids. CDR3 amino acids: CARSGANTDTQYF. The CDR3 DNA sequence: TGTGCCCGCAGCGGGGCTAACACAGATACGCAGTATTTT.

The chain employs TRBV6-5 and TRBJ1-5; D is possibly TRBD1 (5 bases). The CDR3 sequence is 14 residues long. V was cut by 2 bases and J by 5 bases, with 10 bases left in between. Germline V gene lookup returns CDR1 MNHEY and CDR2 SVGAGI. DNA for the CDR3: TGTGCCAGCAGTTACCTTGAGGGGTATCAGCCCCAGCATTTT. Translated, it gives CASSYLEGYQPQHF.